This T cell receptor (beta chain) was identified during a study of cytomegalovirus exposure and HLA in healthy donors. Background on the study: The 120 or so validation repertoires matched the roughly 700 first-cohort repertoires in platform, a later analysis reported. Study-level points and caveats: In vitro, a few CMV-associated chains proved specific for CMV antigens.

Trimming pared 0 bases from V and 2 bases from J, leaving 11 bases between. The CDR3 consists of 15 residues. Per germline, CDR1 SGDLS and CDR2 YYNGEE. Some clones are missing from TCRdb's copy, which holds only in-frame ones; the method was immunoSEQ multiplex PCR. This sample has 250,000 or so clones, with about 83% found just once. The table lists this clone with a few counts. Its antigen is unidentified. This sequence originates from a man younger than 35 in good health and CMV-seronegative. The chain employs TRBV9 and TRBJ1-1; D is possibly TRBD1 (6 bases). Sequencing was done on a sample of PBMCs. For the CDR3, the DNA is TGTGCCAGCAGCGTAGAGCAGGGGATAAACACTGAAGCTTTCTTT. Amino acid sequence: CASSVEQGINTEAFF.